A selection of T cell receptor beta chains follows, all from one sample in a study of T cells after yellow fever vaccination. One entry per CDR3 protein results from TCRdb running MiXCR on the 5' RACE reads. The sample shows hundreds of thousands of distinct CDR3 sequences, approximately 13% of them seen only once. The material sequenced was PBMCs, taken on the day of the yellow fever booster vaccination. Receptor source: a man younger than 45 who received the YFV17D yellow fever vaccine. The CDR3 runs from the conserved cysteine through the conserved F or W. D genes are given only for firm matches. Clone size appears in some rows only: once, few, many, or a class for an expanded clone.

length	V	D	size	J	CDR3	DNA
13	TRBV21-1	NA	few	TRBJ2-3	CAWPGQVRDTQYF	TGTGCCTGGCCGGGACAGGTGCGAGATACGCAGTATTTT
15	TRBV15	TRBD2	few	TRBJ2-7	CATSKTSGRIYEQYF	TGTGCCACCAGCAAAACTAGCGGGAGGATCTACGAGCAGTACTTC
18	TRBV7-2	TRBD2	few	TRBJ2-3	CASSLGLAGGGHTDTQYF	TGTGCCAGCAGCTTAGGACTAGCGGGAGGGGGACACACAGATACGCAGTATTTT
17	TRBV7-4	TRBD1	few	TRBJ2-3	CASSSSGTGGVTDTQYF	TGTGCCAGCAGCTCATCCGGGACAGGGGGTGTCACAGATACGCAGTATTTT
14	TRBV12-3/TRBV12-4	TRBD1	many	TRBJ2-7	CASSTGTGSYEQYF	TGTGCCAGTTCAACCGGGACAGGGTCGTACGAGCAGTACTTC
14	TRBV2	NA	few	TRBJ1-6	CASRPDSFSSPLHF	TGTGCCAGCAGACCCGACAGTTTTAGTTCACCCCTCCACTTT
10	TRBV29-1	NA	NA	TRBJ2-4	CSVSDGVQYF	TGCAGCGTCTCCGATGGAGTTCAGTACTTC
17	TRBV6-5	NA	few	TRBJ2-7	CASSYSISGRRAHEQYF	TGTGCCAGCAGTTACTCGATCTCGGGAAGGAGGGCCCACGAGCAGTACTTC
16	TRBV6-1	TRBD1	NA	TRBJ2-3	CATRLDGTGGADTQYF	TGTGCCACCAGGTTGGATGGGACAGGTGGGGCAGATACGCAGTATTTT
17	TRBV7-2	NA	NA	TRBJ2-3	CASSSRAGTTSTDTQYF	TGTGCCAGCAGCTCCCGGGCAGGGACAACGAGCACAGATACGCAGTATTTT
16	TRBV7-8	NA	NA	TRBJ2-1	CASSLFSGEIYNEQFF	TGTGCCAGCAGCTTATTTTCGGGAGAGATCTACAATGAGCAGTTCTTC
15	TRBV7-2	TRBD2	NA	TRBJ2-7	CASSLSRTSSYEQYF	TGTGCCAGCAGCTTATCCAGGACTAGCTCCTACGAGCAGTACTTC
13	TRBV3-1	NA	few	TRBJ1-2	CASSQDQAYGYTF	TGTGCCAGCAGCCAAGATCAGGCCTATGGCTACACCTTC
16	TRBV12-3/TRBV12-4	TRBD2	NA	TRBJ2-1	CASSSPTSPTYNEQFF	TGTGCCAGCAGTTCTCCGACTAGCCCTACGTACAATGAGCAGTTCTTC
13	TRBV19	NA	few	TRBJ1-5	CASSISMGKPQHF	TGTGCCAGTAGTATATCGATGGGAAAGCCCCAGCATTTT
13	TRBV5-1	TRBD1	NA	TRBJ2-3	CASGTGSTDTQYF	TGCGCCAGCGGGACAGGAAGCACAGATACGCAGTATTTT
12	TRBV3-1	TRBD1	NA	TRBJ2-1	CACCLTGSEQFF	TGTGCCTGCTGCCTGACAGGGAGTGAGCAGTTCTTC
15	TRBV10-3	TRBD2	NA	TRBJ2-5	CAISELASGLKTQYF	TGTGCCATCAGTGAGCTGGCTAGCGGTTTGAAGACCCAGTACTTC
15	TRBV15	NA	few	TRBJ1-1	CATSKNSLTDNGAFF	TGTGCCACCAGCAAAAATTCATTGACCGACAATGGGGCTTTCTTT